This entry lists 5 T cell receptor beta chains sequenced from one sample in a study of T cells in localized non-small cell lung cancer. Clones were read by immunoSEQ multiplex PCR, and TCRdb kept only the in-frame ones, dropping some. The repertoire holds just under 80,000 clones, with 80% as singletons. The specimen was peripheral blood, collected before any cancer treatment. The source of these receptors is a female donor over 55 with stage I lung adenocarcinoma.

The genes are TRBV5-1 and TRBJ1-2; D ambiguous. This CDR3 is 15 amino acids long. Trimming shortened V by 5 bases and J by 0 bases, and 14 bases separated the two germline ends. CDR1 and CDR2 from the germline V gene are SGHRS and YFSETQ. CDR3 sequence (DNA): TGCGCCAGCAGGGTTGACTTGACTCCTAACTATGGCTACACCTTC. Translation: CASRVDLTPNYGYTF.

The J gene is TRBJ2-3, the V gene TRBV29-1; the match to TRBD2 covers 7 bases. CDR3 length: 17 residues. Losses at the gene ends were 7 bases for V and 1 base for J; bases not matched to a gene: 17. Looked up from germline, CDR1 is SQVTM and CDR2 is ANQGSEA. The CDR3 loop reads CSAGASGTFTGTDTQYF. The CDR3 DNA is TGCAGCGCCGGAGCCAGCGGGACTTTTACTGGCACAGATACGCAGTATTTT.

This chain links TRBV7-6 with TRBJ2-1, with D perhaps given as TRBD1 or TRBD2 (5 bases each). Trimming cost V 5 bases and J 7 bases, with 6 bases left between them. Germline CDR1 is SGHVS and CDR2 is FNYEAQ. This CDR3 has 11 residues. The CDR3 loop is CASSGGNEQFF. The DNA of the CDR3 is TGTGCCAGCAGCGGGGGAAATGAGCAGTTCTTC.

The chain has TRBV11-2 and TRBJ2-7; 9 bases align to TRBD2. CDR1 and CDR2 from the germline V gene are SGHAT and FQNNGV. The CDR3 consists of 15 residues. The J segment lost 0 bases and the V segment lost 2 bases, leaving 2 bases of the junction unmatched. This CDR3 is CASSLLAGFSYEQYF. The DNA for the CDR3 is TGTGCCAGCAGCTTACTAGCGGGGTTCTCCTACGAGCAGTACTTC.

Only a few counts were recorded for this clone. The V call is TRBV30, the J call TRBJ2-7; maybe TRBD1 (6 bases). CDR1 is GTSNPN and CDR2 is SVGIG in the germline V gene (reference sequence). This CDR3 is built from 16 residues. Trimming shortened V by 0 bases and J by 6 bases, and 21 bases separated the two germline ends. The CDR3 loop is CAWSVSDRGVRREQYF. In DNA, the CDR3 is TGTGCCTGGAGTGTATCGGACAGAGGCGTTCGTCGCGAGCAGTACTTC.